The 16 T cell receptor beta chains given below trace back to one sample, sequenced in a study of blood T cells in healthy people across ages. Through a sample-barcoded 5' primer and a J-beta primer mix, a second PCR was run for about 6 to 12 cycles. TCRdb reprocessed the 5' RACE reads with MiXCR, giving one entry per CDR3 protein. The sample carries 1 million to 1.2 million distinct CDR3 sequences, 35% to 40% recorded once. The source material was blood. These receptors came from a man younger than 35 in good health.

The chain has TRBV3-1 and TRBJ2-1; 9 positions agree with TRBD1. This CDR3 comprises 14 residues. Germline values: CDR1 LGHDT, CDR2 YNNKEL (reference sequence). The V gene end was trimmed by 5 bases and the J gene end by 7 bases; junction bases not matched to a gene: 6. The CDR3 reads CASSGQGPVNEQFF. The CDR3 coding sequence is TGTGCCAGCAGCGGACAGGGGCCCGTAAATGAGCAGTTCTTC.

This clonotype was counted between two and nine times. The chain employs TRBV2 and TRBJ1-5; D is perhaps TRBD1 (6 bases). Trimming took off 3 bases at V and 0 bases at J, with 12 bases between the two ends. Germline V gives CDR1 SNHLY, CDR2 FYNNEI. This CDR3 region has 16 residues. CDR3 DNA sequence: TGTGCCAGCAGTGAGCCAGGGGCAAATAGCAATCAGCCCCAGCATTTT. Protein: CASSEPGANSNQPQHF.

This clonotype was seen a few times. CDR3 residues: CSARDPANEQFF. The CDR3 nucleotides read TGCAGTGCTAGAGATCCCGCGAATGAGCAGTTCTTC. V is TRBV20-1 and J is TRBJ2-1; no definite D call. Germline values: CDR1 DFQATT, CDR2 SNEGSKA (reference sequence). V was clipped by 0 bases and J by 7 bases, with 7 bases between them. The CDR3 is 12 residues long.

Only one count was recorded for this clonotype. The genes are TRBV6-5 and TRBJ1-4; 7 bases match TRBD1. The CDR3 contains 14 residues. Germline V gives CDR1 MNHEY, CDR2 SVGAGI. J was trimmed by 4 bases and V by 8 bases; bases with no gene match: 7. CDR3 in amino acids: CASGSGQLNEKLFF. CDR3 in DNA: TGTGCCAGCGGATCGGGACAGCTTAATGAAAAACTGTTTTTT.

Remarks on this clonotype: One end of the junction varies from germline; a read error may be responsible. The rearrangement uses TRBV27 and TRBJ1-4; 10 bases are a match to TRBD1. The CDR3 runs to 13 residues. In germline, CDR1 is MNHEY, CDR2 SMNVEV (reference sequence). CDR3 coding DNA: TGTGCCAGCTTGGACAGGGGGAGCGAAAAACGGTTTTTT. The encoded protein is CASLDRGSEKRFF. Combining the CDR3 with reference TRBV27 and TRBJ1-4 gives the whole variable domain EAQVTQNPRYLITVTGKKLTVTCSQNMNHEYMSWYRQDPGLGLRQIYYSMNVEVTDKGDVPEGYKVSRKEKRNFPLILESPSPNQTSLYFCASLDRGSEKRFFGSGTQLSVL.

The CDR3 DNA sequence: TGTGCCAGTAGGAGGGACGGACTGAAGTACTTC. Encoded protein: CASRRDGLKYF. The chain links TRBV12-3 or TRBV12-4 to TRBJ2-4, with D perhaps TRBD2 (6 bases). Trimming stripped 9 bases from V and 14 bases from J, with 17 bases between. CDR3 size: 11 residues.

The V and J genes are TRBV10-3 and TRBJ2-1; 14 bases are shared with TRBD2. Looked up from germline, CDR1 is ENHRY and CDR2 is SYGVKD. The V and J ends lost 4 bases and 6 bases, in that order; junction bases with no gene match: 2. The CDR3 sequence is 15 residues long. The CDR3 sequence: CAISVTSGGGNEQFF. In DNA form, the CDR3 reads TGTGCCATCAGTGTGACTAGCGGGGGGGGCAATGAGCAGTTCTTC.

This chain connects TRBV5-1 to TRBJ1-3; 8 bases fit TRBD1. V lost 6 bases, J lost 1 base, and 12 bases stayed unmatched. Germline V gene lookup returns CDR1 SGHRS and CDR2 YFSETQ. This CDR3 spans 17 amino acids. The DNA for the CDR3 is TGCGCCAGCACCACGGGACAGGAGTCTTATTCTGGAAACACCATATATTTT. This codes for CASTTGQESYSGNTIYF.

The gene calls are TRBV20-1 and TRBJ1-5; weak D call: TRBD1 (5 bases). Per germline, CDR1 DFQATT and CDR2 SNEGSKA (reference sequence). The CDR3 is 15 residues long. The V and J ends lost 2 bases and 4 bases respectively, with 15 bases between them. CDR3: CSARSTREQNQPQHF. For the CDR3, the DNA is TGCAGTGCTAGATCGACCAGGGAGCAAAATCAGCCCCAGCATTTT.

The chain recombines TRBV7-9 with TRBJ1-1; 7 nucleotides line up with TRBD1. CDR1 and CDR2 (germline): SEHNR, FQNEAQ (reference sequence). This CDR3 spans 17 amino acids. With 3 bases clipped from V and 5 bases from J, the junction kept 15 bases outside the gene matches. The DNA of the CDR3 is TGTGCCAGCAGCTTGGACCGGACCAGGGGGATTGGTACTGAAGCTTTCTTT. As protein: CASSLDRTRGIGTEAFF.

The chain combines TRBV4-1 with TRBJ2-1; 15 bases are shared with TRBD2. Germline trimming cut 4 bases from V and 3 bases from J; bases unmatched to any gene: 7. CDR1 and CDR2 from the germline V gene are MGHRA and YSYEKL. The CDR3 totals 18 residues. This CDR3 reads CASSLFGTSGGNYNEQFF. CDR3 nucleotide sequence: TGCGCCAGCAGCCTCTTCGGGACTAGCGGGGGGAACTACAATGAGCAGTTCTTC.

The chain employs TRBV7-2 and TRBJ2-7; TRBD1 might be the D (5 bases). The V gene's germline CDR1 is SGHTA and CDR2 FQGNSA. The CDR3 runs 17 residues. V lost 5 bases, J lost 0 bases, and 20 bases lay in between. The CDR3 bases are TGTGCCAGCAGCCCAAGAACGACAGAAACCAGCTCCTACGAGCAGTACTTC. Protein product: CASSPRTTETSSYEQYF.

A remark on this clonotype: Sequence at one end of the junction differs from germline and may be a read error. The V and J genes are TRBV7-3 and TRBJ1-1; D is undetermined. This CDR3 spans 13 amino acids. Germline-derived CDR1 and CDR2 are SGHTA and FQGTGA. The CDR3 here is CVSSVSANTEAFF. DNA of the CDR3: TGCGTCAGCAGCGTCTCAGCGAACACTGAAGCTTTCTTT. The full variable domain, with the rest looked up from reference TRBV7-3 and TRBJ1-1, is GAGVSQTPSNKVTEKGKYVELRCDPISGHTALYWYRQSLGQGPEFLIYFQGTGAADDSGLPNDRFFAVRPEGSVSTLKIQRTERGDSAVYLCVSSVSANTEAFFGQGTRLTVV.

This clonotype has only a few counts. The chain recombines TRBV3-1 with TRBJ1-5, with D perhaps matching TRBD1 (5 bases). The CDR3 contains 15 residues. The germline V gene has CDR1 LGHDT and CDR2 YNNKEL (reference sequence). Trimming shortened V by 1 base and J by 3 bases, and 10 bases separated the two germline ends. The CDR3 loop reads CASSQGSGYNQPQHF. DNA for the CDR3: TGTGCCAGCAGCCAAGGGTCAGGGTACAATCAGCCCCAGCATTTT.

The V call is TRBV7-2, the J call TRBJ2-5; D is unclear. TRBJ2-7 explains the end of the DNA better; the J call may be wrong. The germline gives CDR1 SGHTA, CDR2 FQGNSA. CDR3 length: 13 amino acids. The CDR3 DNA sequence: TGTGCCAGCAGCTTCGGAGTGGCCGGCGAGCAGTACTTC. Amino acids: CASSFGVAGEQYF.

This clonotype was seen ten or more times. The CDR3 nucleotides read TGCAGCGTTCCATCGACAGGGGGCGACGAGCAGTACTTC. It codes for CSVPSTGGDEQYF. The V gene is TRBV29-1, the J gene TRBJ2-7; 10 nucleotides align to TRBD1. This CDR3 is 13 amino acids long. Germline-derived CDR1 and CDR2 are SQVTM and ANQGSEA. V lost 5 bases and J lost 5; bases outside the gene matches: 6.